Shown below are 17 T cell receptor beta chains from a single sample sequenced in a study of T-cell reconstitution after alpha-beta-depleted transplantation in children. The TCRbeta library was prepared with unique molecular identifiers. TCRdb re-called the PCR reads through MiXCR, storing one row per CDR3 protein. The sample lists about 870,000 distinct CDR3 sequences; around 15% were seen once. Sequenced material: PBMCs, mostly from graft donor cells, taken 360 days after TCRalphabeta/CD19-depleted stem cell transplant. The origin of the receptors is a male patient aged 10 to 17 who had a stem cell transplant for acute lymphoblastic leukemia, so the T cells may come from the graft donor.

The CDR3 reads CASSQVGAAGTQYF. Written as DNA, the CDR3 is TGCGCCAGCAGCCAAGTAGGGGCGGCGGGGACCCAGTACTTC. The genes are TRBV4-1 and TRBJ2-5; the D gene could be TRBD1 or TRBD2 (5 bases each). V was pared by 1 base and J by 7 bases, with 13 bases between. This CDR3 spans 14 amino acids. Germline CDR1 and CDR2: MGHRA and YSYEKL.

The chain recombines TRBV7-9 with TRBJ2-5, with a weak D call TRBD2 (5 bases). CDR3 length: 14 residues. Looked up from germline, CDR1 is SEHNR and CDR2 is FQNEAQ (reference sequence). Trimming shortened V by 3 bases and J by 2 bases, and 10 bases separated the two germline ends. The CDR3 reads CASSFNTRQETQYF. The CDR3 DNA reads TGTGCCAGCAGCTTCAACACTAGGCAAGAGACCCAGTACTTC.

The chain employs TRBV12-3 or TRBV12-4 and TRBJ2-3; 8 nucleotides align to TRBD2. The CDR3 runs to 18 residues. Trimming cost V 2 bases and J 2 bases; bases outside gene matches: 12. The CDR3 DNA reads as TGTGCCAGCAGTTTATTTTCACTAGCGGAGGGGATCACAGATACGCAGTATTTT. Translating gives CASSLFSLAEGITDTQYF.

This clonotype was recorded at least ten times. The V gene is TRBV13, the J gene TRBJ1-4; D remains unclear. Trimming shortened V by 5 bases and J by 7 bases, and 11 bases separated the two germline ends. CDR1 is PRHDT and CDR2 is FYEKMQ in the germline V gene (reference sequence). The CDR3 sequence is 13 residues long. The CDR3 sequence: CASSPGLGEKLFF. The CDR3 DNA reads TGTGCCAGCAGCCCGGGATTAGGTGAAAAACTGTTTTTT.

This clonotype was detected many times. This chain connects TRBV5-1 to TRBJ2-1; D is ambiguous. Germline loops: CDR1 SGHRS, CDR2 YFSETQ. V dropped 2 bases and J dropped 7 bases, with 10 bases sitting between them. This CDR3 spans 13 amino acids. CDR3: CASSFVGRNEQFF. The CDR3 coding sequence is TGCGCCAGCAGCTTCGTGGGCAGAAATGAGCAGTTCTTC.

The genes are TRBV12-3 or TRBV12-4 and TRBJ2-2; 8 bases line up with TRBD2. V shed 1 base and J 7 bases; nucleotides not matched to a gene: 11. The CDR3 sequence is 17 residues long. The CDR3 bases are TGTGCCAGCAGTTTAGGGCCCACAGCGGGAGAGGTCGGGGAGCTGTTTTTT. It codes for CASSLGPTAGEVGELFF.

On this clonotype: A junction boundary mismatches the germline segment, possibly from a read error. This rearrangement joins TRBV2 to TRBJ2-7, with 8 bases aligning to TRBD2. CDR1 and CDR2 (germline): SNHLY, FYNNEI. The CDR3 runs 9 residues. The DNA of the CDR3 is TGTGCCAGCACTCCGGGAGGGTGGTTC. Its translation: CASTPGGWF. The whole variable domain, filled in from reference TRBV2 and TRBJ2-7, reads EPEVTQTPSHQVTQMGQEVILRCVPISNHLYFYWYRQILGQKVEFLVSFYNNEISEKSEIFDDQFSVERPDGSNFTLKIRSTKLEDSAMYFCASTPGGWFGPGTRLTVT.

This clonotype was seen a few times. This rearrangement joins TRBV6-5 to TRBJ2-7; TRBD1 aligns across 11 bases. Germline V gene lookup returns CDR1 MNHEY and CDR2 SVGAGI. The CDR3 is 17 amino acids. J gave up 5 bases and V 0 bases, and 9 bases lay outside the gene matches. The CDR3 bases are TGTGCCAGCAGTTACTCGGATACCGGGACAGGGGGACACGAGCAGTACTTC. This gives the protein CASSYSDTGTGGHEQYF.

This clonotype came up a few times. This rearrangement joins TRBV5-6 to TRBJ1-1; perhaps TRBD1 as D (5 bases). There are 17 residues in the CDR3. The germline V gene encodes CDR1 SGHDT and CDR2 YYEEEE. Trimming stripped 6 bases from V and 0 bases from J, with 21 bases between. The CDR3 loop is CASNNLGVGALNTEAFF. The CDR3 nucleotides are TGTGCCAGCAACAACCTAGGGGTTGGGGCACTGAACACTGAAGCTTTCTTT.

This chain uses TRBV4-1 with TRBJ2-3; 8 bases line up with TRBD1. Per germline, CDR1 MGHRA and CDR2 YSYEKL. The CDR3 is made up of 19 amino acids. V lost 1 base, J lost 5 bases, and 17 bases stayed unmatched. CDR3 protein: CASSQGPTGVLSTRDTQYF. Written as DNA, the CDR3 is TGCGCCAGCAGCCAAGGGCCGACAGGGGTCCTCTCCACAAGAGATACGCAGTATTTT.

This chain connects TRBV5-1 to TRBJ2-2, with TRBD2 identical over 8 bases. Germline values: CDR1 SGHRS, CDR2 YFSETQ. CDR3 length: 17 residues. After removal of 6 bases from V and 5 bases from J, the junction contained 15 bases not matched to a gene. This chain's CDR3 is CASNSLAGGPRTGELFF. The CDR3 nucleotides read TGCGCCAGCAACAGCCTGGCGGGAGGCCCAAGAACCGGGGAGCTGTTTTTT. Based on the CDR3 plus reference TRBV5-1 and TRBJ2-2, the full variable domain is KAGVTQTPRYLIKTRGQQVTLSCSPISGHRSVSWYQQTPGQGLQFLFEYFSETQRNKGNFPGRFSGRQFSNSRSEMNVSTLELGDSALYLCASNSLAGGPRTGELFFGEGSRLTVL.

This clonotype was counted at least ten times. The chain joins TRBV4-1 to TRBJ2-7; D unresolved. V lost 3 bases and J lost 2, with 14 bases in between. In germline, CDR1 is MGHRA, CDR2 YSYEKL. This CDR3 comprises 15 residues. The CDR3 DNA reads as TGCGCCAGCAGCCATAACACCTACTACGCCTACGAGCAGTACTTC. Translation: CASSHNTYYAYEQYF.

The table lists this clonotype with a few counts. The genes are TRBV9 and TRBJ2-5, with TRBD2 matching 10 bases. Trimming at V came to 2 bases and at J to 4 bases, leaving 2 bases not matched to a gene. Per germline, CDR1 SGDLS and CDR2 YYNGEE. The CDR3 has 14 amino acids. CDR3 in DNA: TGTGCCAGCAGCGTGACTAGCGGGTTAGAGACCCAGTACTTC. This codes for CASSVTSGLETQYF.

The rearrangement joins TRBV29-1 to TRBJ2-5, with 13 positions matching TRBD2. V lost 4 bases to trimming and J lost 5 bases; unmatched junction nucleotides: 13. The CDR3 extends over 17 amino acids. Looked up from germline, CDR1 is SQVTM and CDR2 is ANQGSEA. CDR3 nucleotides: TGCAGCGTTGGGGAGACTAGCGGGAGGAACGCGTTGGAGACCCAGTACTTC. Translated: CSVGETSGRNALETQYF.

Only one count was recorded for this clonotype. The chain is built from TRBV13 and TRBJ2-5; D remains unclear. V lost 5 bases to trimming and J lost 0 bases, with 13 bases between them. The CDR3 has 15 residues. The germline gives CDR1 PRHDT, CDR2 FYEKMQ (reference sequence). CDR3 region: CASSPLPYNQETQYF. In DNA, the CDR3 is TGTGCCAGCAGCCCTCTGCCCTACAACCAAGAGACCCAGTACTTC.

The CDR3 DNA reads TGTGCCAGCTCACTTCTAGCGGGAGAAGACGGCGGGGAGCTGTTTTTT. This translates into CASSLLAGEDGGELFF. The chain links TRBV18 to TRBJ2-2; TRBD2 agrees at 10 bases. Trimming cost V 4 bases and J 7 bases; bases outside gene matches: 9. The CDR3 contains 16 residues. Germline V gene data show CDR1 as KGHSH and CDR2 as LQKENI.

In this sample, this clonotype turned up many times. The V gene is TRBV18, the J gene TRBJ2-3; D unresolved. The V and J ends lost 0 bases and 0 bases respectively, with 1 base between them. Germline V gene data show CDR1 as KGHSH and CDR2 as LQKENI. The CDR3 spans 13 residues. Written as DNA, the CDR3 is TGTGCCAGCTCACCACCTAGCACAGATACGCAGTATTTT. Translating it yields CASSPPSTDTQYF.